Sequencing of this TCR beta chain was carried out in a study of blood T cell repertoires in COVID-19. The wider study: Sites in the United States, Italy and Spain provided acute and convalescent COVID-19 samples. T cells, B-cell-depleted T cells, or PBMCs provided the cDNA or gDNA that served as material.

Under the authors' procedure: Estimates of nucleated cell counts were drawn from the amplification of reference gene primers. Sequencing used immunoSEQ multiplex PCR; TCRdb keeps in-frame clones, though not all of them. V and J calls and clone size come straight from that table; D and trimming were deduced from the DNA. Of 50,000 to 65,000 clones in the sample, about two thirds were seen once. In this sample, this clone turned up a few times. Patients in Seattle were enrolled during active infection, then followed longitudinally. Germline CDR1 reads MGHDK; CDR2 reads SYGVNS. Trimming took off 4 bases at V and 13 bases at J, with 14 bases between the two ends. CDR3 length: 11 amino acids.

This chain links TRBV25-1 with TRBJ2-7, with D possibly being TRBD2 (6 bases). The sequencing sample was made of peripheral blood. The sequence was collected from a woman aged 70-85 years with COVID-19, enrolled during active disease. The CDR3 DNA reads TGTGCCAGCAGTGCCACCGGGAGTAATTACTTC. Protein product: CASSATGSNYF.